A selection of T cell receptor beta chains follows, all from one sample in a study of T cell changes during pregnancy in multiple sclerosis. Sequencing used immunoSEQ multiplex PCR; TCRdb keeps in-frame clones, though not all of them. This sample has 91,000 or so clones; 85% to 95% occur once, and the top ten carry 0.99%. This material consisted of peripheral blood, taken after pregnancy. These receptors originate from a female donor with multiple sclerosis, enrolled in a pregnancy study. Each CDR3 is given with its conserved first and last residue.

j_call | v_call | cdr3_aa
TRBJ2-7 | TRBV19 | CASSIQGYEQYF
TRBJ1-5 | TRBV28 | CASSSQGEGHQPQHF
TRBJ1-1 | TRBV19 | CASTKGGVAFF
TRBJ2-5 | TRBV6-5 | CASSYSGGLGETQYF
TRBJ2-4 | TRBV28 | CASSPSHGQGSDIQYF
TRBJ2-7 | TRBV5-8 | CASSLSPQTTYEQYF
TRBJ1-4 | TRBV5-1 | CASSLQGATNEKLFF
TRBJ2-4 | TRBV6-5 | CASSDRVGKNIQYF
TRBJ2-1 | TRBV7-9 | CATGTIVGEQFF
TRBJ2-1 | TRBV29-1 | CSVVTQGDWAYNEQFF